This entry lists 14 T cell receptor beta chains sequenced from one sample in a study of OX40 agonist ivuxolimab in advanced cancers. Measured with immunoSEQ multiplex PCR; TCRdb has only the in-frame clones, and not every one. The table shows about 21,000 clones, with 75% to 85% occurring only once. The sample in question was CD4+ or CD8+ T cells sorted from blood, obtained in a trial of the OX40 agonist ivuxolimab. The origin of the receptors is an adult with an advanced solid tumor such as melanoma, head and neck, liver or kidney cancer.

The rearrangement joins TRBV6-1 to TRBJ2-7; the D gene is possibly TRBD2 (6 bases). Germline loops: CDR1 MNHNS, CDR2 SASEGT. The CDR3 is 14 residues long. V was cut by 8 bases and J by 3 bases, with 17 bases left in between. The CDR3 spells CASHSGGVRYEQYF. The CDR3 DNA sequence: TGTGCCAGCCACTCCGGAGGGGTACGCTACGAGCAGTACTTC.

There are a few counts of this clone. V gene TRBV5-4 combines with J gene TRBJ1-1; D not resolved. Germline V CDR1 and CDR2: SGHNT, YYREEE (reference sequence). Trimming shortened V by 2 bases and J by 0 bases, and 8 bases separated the two germline ends. The length of the CDR3 is 14 residues. The CDR3: CASSLQTVNTEAFF. In nucleotides, the CDR3 is TGTGCCAGCAGCTTACAGACGGTGAACACTGAAGCTTTCTTT.

V usage is TRBV12-5 and J usage is TRBJ1-4; D might be TRBD1 (5 bases). CDR1 is LGHNT, CDR2 FRNRAP, per germline. The ends were cut back, 6 bases at V and 8 bases at J, with 19 bases in the middle. This CDR3 is built from 15 residues. The CDR3 DNA reads as TGTGCTAGTGGACCCGAGGGACGGCGGGGGGAAAAACTGTTTTTT. This encodes CASGPEGRRGEKLFF.

Note on this clone: A junction end diverges from the germline sequence, so it may reflect a read error. The chain couples TRBV6-1 to TRBJ2-5; 12 bases match TRBD2. The germline V gene encodes CDR1 MNHNS and CDR2 SASEGT. This CDR3 region has 15 residues. CDR3 in DNA: TGTGCCAGCAGAGAGACTAGCGGGAGTTCGGCGGGTCCAAACTTC. It codes for CASRETSGSSAGPNF.

CDR3 nucleotide sequence: TGTGCCAGCAGGGGACAGATCTACTACAATGAGCAGTTCTTC. This translates into CASRGQIYYNEQFF. This rearrangement joins TRBV2 to TRBJ2-1; 7 nucleotides line up with TRBD1. This CDR3 has 14 amino acids. Germline trimming cut 6 bases from V and 3 bases from J; bases unmatched to any gene: 5. Germline V lookup: CDR1 SNHLY, CDR2 FYNNEI.

The chain uses TRBV4-1 and TRBJ2-3; D not certain. V was shortened by 0 bases and J by 0 bases, with 10 bases between the two germline ends. Germline-derived CDR1 and CDR2 are MGHRA and YSYEKL. The CDR3 has 16 residues. DNA for the CDR3: TGCGCCAGCAGCCAAGATTGGCAGACTAGCACAGATACGCAGTATTTT. Translation: CASSQDWQTSTDTQYF.

This sequence joins TRBV5-1 and TRBJ2-2, with D unresolved. From germline, CDR1 is SGHRS and CDR2 YFSETQ. CDR3 length: 13 residues. The V end was cut by 3 bases, the J end by 2 bases, with 5 bases between. Here the CDR3 reads CASSYSNTGELFF. DNA for the CDR3: TGCGCCAGCAGCTATAGCAACACCGGGGAGCTGTTTTTT.

The chain has TRBV5-4 and TRBJ2-2; TRBD1 aligns across 8 bases. The CDR3 contains 15 residues. CDR1 SGHNT and CDR2 YYREEE come from the germline V gene (reference sequence). The V gene end was trimmed by 2 bases and the J gene end by 7 bases; junction bases not matched to a gene: 7. This CDR3 is CASSFRQGPGGELFF. DNA for the CDR3: TGTGCCAGCAGCTTTCGACAGGGGCCGGGCGGGGAGCTGTTTTTT.

The chain is built from TRBV5-6 and TRBJ1-4; TRBD1 might be the D (6 bases). The V end lost 4 bases, the J end lost 8 bases, and 18 bases lay between the germline ends. The CDR3 is 15 amino acids. Germline loops: CDR1 SGHDT, CDR2 YYEEEE. This CDR3 is CASSRSGEVGEKLFF. The CDR3 DNA reads TGTGCCAGCAGCCGTTCAGGGGAGGTGGGGGAAAAACTGTTTTTT.

V is TRBV6-5 and J is TRBJ2-7, with a possible D match to TRBD1 (5 bases). V was shortened by 2 bases and J by 7 bases, with 18 bases between the two germline ends. From germline, CDR1 is MNHEY and CDR2 SVGAGI. The CDR3 runs 15 residues. The CDR3, as DNA: TGTGCCAGCAGTTACCGAAGGGGCCTCGTGGGGGAGCAGTACTTC. As protein: CASSYRRGLVGEQYF.

The genes are TRBV7-9 and TRBJ1-5; perhaps TRBD1 as D (6 bases). The CDR3 length is 15 residues. In germline, CDR1 is SEHNR, CDR2 FQNEAQ (reference sequence). The V end was cut by 5 bases, the J end by 8 bases, with 19 bases between. CDR3 in DNA: TGTGCCAGCAGCCCAATTCGGGGGCTGGGGGAGCCCCAGCATTTT. It yields the protein CASSPIRGLGEPQHF.

The chain combines TRBV15 with TRBJ1-1; 9 nucleotides align to TRBD1. The V segment lost 5 bases and the J segment 6 bases; nucleotides outside the gene matches: 7. The CDR3 runs 14 residues. The germline V gene encodes CDR1 LNHNV and CDR2 YYDKDF (reference sequence). The CDR3 sequence is CATSDPGQGSEAFF. The CDR3 DNA is TGTGCCACCAGCGACCCGGGACAGGGCTCTGAAGCTTTCTTT.

Concerning this clone itself: Compared with germline, one end of the junction differs, possibly owing to a read error. V gene TRBV15 combines with J gene TRBJ2-2; TRBD2 agrees at 10 bases. The V gene's germline CDR1 is LNHNV and CDR2 YYDKDF (reference sequence). The CDR3 sequence is 14 residues long. CDR3 amino acids: CATGRSGLAVSVFF. The CDR3 DNA sequence: TGTGCCACCGGCAGATCAGGACTAGCGGTCAGCGTGTTTTTT.

The rearrangement links TRBV2 to TRBJ2-5; D call uncertain. Deletions cut 5 bases from V and 1 base from J, with 11 bases between. This CDR3 comprises 14 residues. Looked up from germline, CDR1 is SNHLY and CDR2 is FYNNEI. The CDR3 region has the DNA TGTGCCAGCAGTCCTTCGGCCGTCCAAGAGACCCAGTACTTC. It specifies CASSPSAVQETQYF.